The T cell receptor beta chain described here comes from a study of blood T cell repertoires in COVID-19. Germline V gives CDR1 SGHVS, CDR2 FQNEAQ. The CDR3 covers 19 residues. V shed 4 bases and J 0 bases; nucleotides not matched to a gene: 14. The assay was immunoSEQ multiplex PCR, and TCRdb's table has in-frame clones only and misses some. This table has more than 100,000 clones, 70% to 80% appearing once. This clone appeared a few times. This TCR was sampled from a woman of 80 years or more with acute or convalescent COVID-19. This chain joins TRBV7-8 and TRBJ1-4, with 7 bases aligning to TRBD1. The specimen was peripheral blood. CDR3 sequence (DNA): TGTGCCAGCAGCTATACCCCCGGGACAGCCTTTGCAACTAATGAAAAACTGTTTTTT. This gives the protein CASSYTPGTAFATNEKLFF.